The sample holds a few counts of the clone carrying this T cell receptor (beta chain). The germline CDR1 and CDR2 sequences are MRHNA and SNTAGT. V shed 2 bases and J 11 bases; nucleotides not matched to a gene: 6. This CDR3 has 15 residues. These data belong to a study of T cells after yellow fever vaccination. TCRdb called the 5' RACE reads again in MiXCR, with one record for every CDR3 protein. The table lists 250,000 to 350,000 distinct CDR3 sequences, around 6.8% of them singletons. The rearrangement uses TRBV6-4 and TRBJ2-1; TRBD2 agrees at 13 bases. This specimen consisted of PBMCs, obtained approximately 47 days after the first yellow fever vaccination. The sequence came from a man between 18 and 29 years old who received the YFV17D yellow fever vaccine. Here the CDR3 reads CASSDRTSGGDQQFF. CDR3 bases: TGTGCCAGCAGTGACCGCACTAGCGGGGGGGATCAGCAGTTCTTC.